This T cell receptor beta chain was found in a study of cytomegalovirus exposure and HLA in healthy donors. Notes on the study in general: Later examination showed HLA-associated TCR beta chains had greater clonal expansion than equally common others.

Primers: 60 Vbeta forward and 13 Jbeta reverse. Assay used: immunoSEQ multiplex PCR; TCRdb lists only in-frame clones, some missing. This sample has roughly 130,000 clones, with roughly 74% found just once. V lost 4 bases to trimming and J lost 4 bases, with 11 bases between them. This CDR3 region has 13 residues. CDR1 SGDLS and CDR2 YYNGEE come from the germline V gene. With respect to this clone: What it binds is not known.

The TCR sequence derives from a woman aged 50 to 65 in good health and CMV-seropositive. This sequence joins TRBV9 and TRBJ1-1, with D perhaps matching TRBD1 (6 bases). The sequenced material came from PBMCs. For the CDR3, the DNA is TGTGCCAGCAGCTTCGAAGGGGGCACTGAAGCTTTCTTT. This codes for CASSFEGGTEAFF.